This entry lists 25 T cell receptor beta chains sequenced from one sample in a study of T-cell reconstitution after alpha-beta-depleted transplantation in children. This sample's TCRbeta library carried unique molecular identifier barcodes. One entry per CDR3 protein results from TCRdb running MiXCR on the PCR reads. The data contain hundreds of thousands of distinct CDR3 sequences, roughly 13% of them singletons. Sequencing used PBMCs, obtained before TCRalphabeta/CD19-depleted stem cell transplant. All receptors come from a girl aged 2 to 10 with congenital amegakaryocytic thrombocytopenia, due to receive a stem cell transplant.

This clonotype was detected a few times. The V call is TRBV29-1, the J call TRBJ2-2; D possibly corresponds to TRBD2 (5 bases). The CDR3 loop spans 10 amino acids. Germline CDR1 and CDR2: SQVTM and ANQGSEA. The germline V and J ends were trimmed by 2 bases and 13 bases, with 8 bases remaining between them. The CDR3 loop reads CSVESGGLFF. CDR3 in DNA: TGCAGCGTTGAAAGCGGCGGGCTGTTTTTT.

This clonotype was seen only a few times. The chain couples TRBV7-8 to TRBJ1-5; no reliable D call. V was clipped by 1 base and J by 2 bases, with 9 bases between them. CDR3 length: 15 residues. CDR1 and CDR2 (germline): SGHVS, FQNEAQ. The CDR3 DNA sequence: TGTGCCAGCAGCTTAGAGGTCTGGGGCAATCAGCCCCAGCATTTT. It yields the protein CASSLEVWGNQPQHF.

This clonotype was counted a few times. V is TRBV29-1 and J is TRBJ2-3; D is undetermined. V was cut by 4 bases and J by 0 bases, with 11 bases left in between. The length of the CDR3 is 14 residues. Per the germline V gene, CDR1 is SQVTM and CDR2 is ANQGSEA. The CDR3: CSVGTAPSTDTQYF. The CDR3 DNA sequence: TGCAGCGTTGGAACGGCCCCTAGCACAGATACGCAGTATTTT.

The chain carries TRBV29-1 and TRBJ2-5; TRBD2 matches at 11 bases. J gave up 5 bases and V 6 bases, and 14 bases lay outside the gene matches. CDR1 is SQVTM and CDR2 is ANQGSEA in the germline V gene. This CDR3 has 16 amino acids. The CDR3 reads CSVPGTSGLYRETQYF. The DNA for the CDR3 is TGCAGCGTACCCGGGACTAGCGGACTCTATCGGGAGACCCAGTACTTC.

The sample holds one count of this clonotype. This chain links TRBV27 with TRBJ2-3; 8 bases align to TRBD1. The J segment lost 2 bases and the V segment lost 10 bases, leaving 11 bases of the junction unmatched. Germline V lookup: CDR1 MNHEY, CDR2 SMNVEV (reference sequence). This CDR3 has 15 residues. The CDR3 protein is CATRPDRGYTDTQYF. CDR3 DNA: TGTGCCACCAGACCCGACAGGGGATACACAGATACGCAGTATTTT.

This clonotype was observed many times. The chain is built from TRBV20-1 and TRBJ2-2; D is ambiguous. This CDR3 spans 14 amino acids. With 6 bases removed from V and 5 bases from J, the gap between germline ends came to 16 bases. The V gene's germline CDR1 is DFQATT and CDR2 SNEGSKA (reference sequence). The CDR3 DNA is TGCAGTGCGGAAGGTGTAGCCGGGACCGGGGAGCTGTTTTTT. Protein: CSAEGVAGTGELFF.

This clonotype was picked up many times. The chain uses TRBV5-1 and TRBJ2-5, with D perhaps matching TRBD1 (6 bases). V was trimmed by 3 bases and J by 4 bases, leaving 13 bases between them. The CDR3 is 14 residues long. CDR1 is SGHRS, CDR2 YFSETQ, per germline. CDR3 nucleotides: TGCGCCAGCAGCTCCCAGGGGCTTGGAGAGACCCAGTACTTC. It codes for CASSSQGLGETQYF.

This clonotype was detected ten times or more. The chain links TRBV15 to TRBJ2-2, with D unresolved. V was pared by 0 bases and J by 2 bases, with 4 bases between. The germline V gene has CDR1 LNHNV and CDR2 YYDKDF (reference sequence). The CDR3 extends over 14 amino acids. CDR3 DNA: TGTGCCACCAGCAGAGAGTTAAACACCGGGGAGCTGTTTTTT. This sequence encodes CATSRELNTGELFF.

The sample holds many counts of this clonotype. The chain uses TRBV7-9 and TRBJ2-1; D is possibly TRBD2 (6 bases). Germline V lookup: CDR1 SEHNR, CDR2 FQNEAQ (reference sequence). V shed 8 bases and J shed 3 bases, with 14 bases lying between them. The CDR3 consists of 14 residues. The chain's CDR3 is CASWGGQSYNEQFF. In DNA form, the CDR3 reads TGTGCCAGCTGGGGAGGTCAGAGCTACAATGAGCAGTTCTTC.

CDR3 residues: CASSLAPGESPLHF. CDR3 nucleotides: TGTGCCAGCAGTTTAGCCCCCGGAGAATCACCCCTCCACTTT. The genes are TRBV12-3 or TRBV12-4 and TRBJ1-6; D remains unclear. The CDR3 loop spans 14 amino acids. V lost 0 bases, J lost 10 bases, and 10 bases lay in between.

In DNA, the CDR3 is TGTGCCAGCAGCTCCGGCGGGAGTCCACTTTTGGAGCAGTACTTC. Protein product: CASSSGGSPLLEQYF. The chain couples TRBV7-6 to TRBJ2-7; TRBD2 agrees at 7 bases. CDR3 size: 15 residues. Germline lookup yields CDR1 SGHVS and CDR2 FNYEAQ. J was trimmed by 7 bases and V by 4 bases; bases with no gene match: 13.

This clonotype showed up just a few times. This rearrangement joins TRBV4-1 to TRBJ2-3; 9 bases fit TRBD2. J was trimmed by 2 bases and V by 0 bases; bases with no gene match: 15. The CDR3 is 20 amino acids. Germline V CDR1 and CDR2: MGHRA, YSYEKL. The CDR3 nucleotides read TGCGCCAGCAGCCAAGAGGCTCGGGCGGGAGGGCCTGGGGCCACAGATACGCAGTATTTT. Its protein is CASSQEARAGGPGATDTQYF.

There are a few counts of this clonotype. Here the CDR3 DNA reads TGTGCCAGCAGCTTAGTTGGGCTAGTAAAAAGGACTGATGAGCAGTTCTTC. This gives the protein CASSLVGLVKRTDEQFF. The chain has TRBV7-6 and TRBJ2-1, with D perhaps matching TRBD2 (5 bases). This CDR3 has 17 residues. Per germline, CDR1 SGHVS and CDR2 FNYEAQ. The V end lost 1 base, the J end lost 8 bases, and 21 bases lay between the germline ends.

This clonotype was seen ten or more times. The rearrangement links TRBV6-6 to TRBJ1-3; D is uncertain. Per germline, CDR1 MNHNY and CDR2 SVGAGI (reference sequence). There are 13 residues in the CDR3. Trimming cost V 7 bases and J 3 bases, with 10 bases left between them. Written as DNA, the CDR3 is TGTGCCAGCATGCGGCCCGGTGGAAACACCATATATTTT. Translation: CASMRPGGNTIYF.

This clonotype has a handful of counts. This chain connects TRBV5-1 to TRBJ2-2; a weak D match, TRBD2 (6 bases). Deletions cut 5 bases from V and 5 bases from J, with 13 bases between. The CDR3 totals 14 residues. Germline V gene data show CDR1 as SGHRS and CDR2 as YFSETQ. CDR3 loop: CASRGGGGTGELFF. The CDR3 DNA reads as TGCGCCAGCAGAGGCGGCGGAGGGACCGGGGAGCTGTTTTTT. Full variable domain (rest looked up from reference TRBV5-1 and TRBJ2-2): KAGVTQTPRYLIKTRGQQVTLSCSPISGHRSVSWYQQTPGQGLQFLFEYFSETQRNKGNFPGRFSGRQFSNSRSEMNVSTLELGDSALYLCASRGGGGTGELFFGEGSRLTVL.

This clonotype occurred many times. CDR3 nucleotide sequence: TGCAGCGTTGAGGACCCTAGCCATGGGGAGCTGTTTTTT. This gives the protein CSVEDPSHGELFF. The rearrangement uses TRBV29-1 and TRBJ2-2; maybe TRBD2 (5 bases). The length of the CDR3 is 13 residues. Germline loops: CDR1 SQVTM, CDR2 ANQGSEA. Trimming stripped 3 bases from V and 8 bases from J, with 13 bases between.

This clonotype was detected ten times or more. The rearrangement uses TRBV7-8 and TRBJ1-1; possibly TRBD1 for D (5 bases). The V and J ends lost 1 base and 7 bases respectively, with 16 bases between them. Germline CDR1 is SGHVS and CDR2 is FQNEAQ. The CDR3 runs to 15 residues. The CDR3 sequence is CASSLGAGGYFEAFF. The CDR3 bases are TGTGCCAGCAGCTTAGGTGCGGGGGGATACTTTGAAGCTTTCTTT. Looking up the rest from reference TRBV7-8 and TRBJ1-1 gives the full variable domain: GAGVSQSPRYKVAKRGQDVALRCDPISGHVSLFWYQQALGQGPEFLTYFQNEAQLDKSGLPSDRFFAERPEGSVSTLKIQRTQQEDSAVYLCASSLGAGGYFEAFFGQGTRLTVV.

This clonotype was counted ten times or more. This chain links TRBV20-1 with TRBJ2-7; the D gene could be TRBD1 or TRBD2 (5 bases each). The V gene lost 8 bases and the J gene lost 3 bases, with 17 bases spanning the gap. Germline CDR1 DFQATT, CDR2 SNEGSKA (reference sequence). The CDR3 covers 13 residues. As DNA, the CDR3 is TGCAGTTATCCGGTTGGGGACCACTACGAGCAGTACTTC. It encodes CSYPVGDHYEQYF.

This clonotype came up many times. The rearrangement uses TRBV7-8 and TRBJ2-5, with D possibly TRBD2 on 6 matching bases. This CDR3 is 16 amino acids long. The germline gives CDR1 SGHVS, CDR2 FQNEAQ. With 3 bases removed from V and 1 base from J, the gap between germline ends came to 15 bases. The CDR3 DNA reads as TGTGCCAGCAGCTTTCCTTTGAGGCGGGGCCAAGAGACCCAGTACTTC. As protein: CASSFPLRRGQETQYF.

This clonotype occurred many times. The chain couples TRBV18 to TRBJ1-2, with a tentative D call TRBD1 (5 bases). Germline CDR1 reads KGHSH; CDR2 reads LQKENI. This CDR3 is built from 15 residues. V lost 0 bases and J lost 2, with 10 bases in between. Here the CDR3 DNA reads TGTGCCAGCTCACCACCATTTCGGGGGAACTATGGCTACACCTTC. This gives the protein CASSPPFRGNYGYTF. Full variable domain (outside the CDR3, taken from reference TRBV18 and TRBJ1-2): NAGVMQNPRHLVRRRGQEARLRCSPMKGHSHVYWYRQLPEEGLKFMVYLQKENIIDESGMPKERFSAEFPKEGPSILRIQQVVRGDSAAYFCASSPPFRGNYGYTFGSGTRLTVV.

Many counts were recorded for this clonotype. The chain carries TRBV12-3 or TRBV12-4 and TRBJ1-1; D is ambiguous. The CDR3 is 14 residues long. The germline V and J ends were trimmed by 10 bases and 1 base, with 16 bases remaining between them. Here the CDR3 reads CATWRSWKNTEAFF. The CDR3 bases are TGTGCCACCTGGCGTAGTTGGAAGAACACTGAAGCTTTCTTT.

This clonotype occurred a few times. The gene calls are TRBV27 and TRBJ2-1, with D unclear. This CDR3 spans 15 amino acids. Trimming cost V 0 bases and J 6 bases, with 12 bases left between them. Germline loops: CDR1 MNHEY, CDR2 SMNVEV (reference sequence). In nucleotides, the CDR3 is TGTGCCAGCAGTTTATCGGGAATCATAGGCAATGAGCAGTTCTTC. It specifies CASSLSGIIGNEQFF.

This clonotype has a handful of counts. The rearrangement uses TRBV2 and TRBJ1-5; D unclear. The CDR3 covers 14 residues. Germline CDR1 SNHLY, CDR2 FYNNEI. The ends were cut back, 6 bases at V and 0 bases at J, with 9 bases in the middle. The CDR3 nucleotides read TGTGCCAGCAGAGACAAGGCTAGCAATCAGCCCCAGCATTTT. Its translation: CASRDKASNQPQHF.

This clonotype was picked up many times. This chain connects TRBV20-1 to TRBJ2-1; 9 bases map to TRBD1. CDR1 is DFQATT and CDR2 is SNEGSKA in the germline V gene (reference sequence). After removal of 4 bases from V and 8 bases from J, the junction contained 12 bases not matched to a gene. The CDR3 covers 15 residues. CDR3 sequence reads: CSAIPPGTGHYEQFF. CDR3 nucleotide sequence: TGCAGTGCTATTCCTCCCGGGACAGGGCATTATGAGCAGTTCTTC.

This clonotype showed up many times. The V and J genes are TRBV7-8 and TRBJ1-2; 9 bases map to TRBD1. The CDR3 runs 16 residues. Germline V gene data show CDR1 as SGHVS and CDR2 as FQNEAQ. V lost 2 bases, J lost 5 bases, and 9 bases stayed unmatched. CDR3 sequence (DNA): TGTGCCAGCAGCTTAACATGGACAGGGGAAAATTATGGCTACACCTTC. Protein sequence: CASSLTWTGENYGYTF.